This T cell receptor beta chain was recorded in a study of glioma-infiltrating T cells. Using RNA template, CDR3s of TCR alpha and beta were amplified with iRepertoire arm-PCR. Each CDR3 protein gets one entry after TCRdb re-called the multiplex PCR reads with MiXCR. Among some 93,000 distinct CDR3 sequences, 35% to 45% were seen once, and the ten largest hold more than 30%. Concerning this clonotype: Given a much more abundant clone one base away, this may be a read error.

Looked up from germline, CDR1 is KGHSH and CDR2 is LQKENI. CDR3 length: 15 amino acids. V dropped 6 bases and J dropped 3; count of bases not matched to a gene: 10. The chain uses TRBV18 and TRBJ2-5; 7 bases map to TRBD2. The receptor's source is a human donor with low-grade glioma or glioblastoma, undergoing nonglioma brain surgery, or in good health (not recorded which). The sample taken for sequencing was glioma tissue, nonneoplastic brain tissue, or PBMCs (not recorded which). CDR3 sequence: CASSREEGRKETQYF. As DNA, the CDR3 is TGTGCCAGCTCCCGGGAGGAGGGACGGAAAGAGACCCAGTACTTC.